Listed below are T cell receptor beta chains from one sample, sequenced in a study of CD8 T cells in Susac syndrome. TCRdb re-called the immunoSEQ multiplex PCR reads through MiXCR, storing one row per CDR3 protein. Among roughly 220,000 distinct CDR3 sequences listed, about 94% were seen once. The sequenced material came from CD4+ T cells from PBMCs. The origin of the receptors is a human donor with Susac syndrome. Each CDR3 is given without its conserved first and last residue. Each record gives: J gene, V gene, CDR3 protein.

TRBJ1-5 | TRBV30 | AWNGGGNQPQH
TRBJ2-3 | TRBV6-2/TRBV6-3 | ASLNGGTDTQY
TRBJ1-5 | TRBV12-5 | ASGLSAVNQPQH
TRBJ1-5 | TRBV7-6 | ASSSGTGANQPQH
TRBJ1-6 | TRBV9 | ASSTRQGGDSPLH
TRBJ1-6 | TRBV9 | ASSLTGESPLH
TRBJ2-1 | TRBV5-1 | ASSLAGLALDEQF
TRBJ1-5 | TRBV12-3/TRBV12-4 | ASSSSRTSNQPQH
TRBJ2-6 | TRBV11-3 | ASSFSSGANVLT
TRBJ2-3 | TRBV18 | ASSPNSYTDTQY
TRBJ2-2 | TRBV5-4 | ASSRAGLATTGELF
TRBJ1-2 | TRBV7-8 | ASSERPSEGSYYGYT
TRBJ2-3 | TRBV5-1 | ASSDSPGGDTQY
TRBJ1-1 | TRBV15 | ATSRDRRGGTEAF
TRBJ2-3 | TRBV29-1 | SVSGDSTDTQY
TRBJ2-2 | TRBV29-1 | SVEPGAGGELF
TRBJ1-1 | TRBV3-1 | ASSQDLRVTEAF
TRBJ2-2 | TRBV5-1 | ASSSLAGADTGELF
TRBJ1-1 | TRBV7-2 | ASSLARGEAF
TRBJ2-7 | TRBV30 | AWSVSLQGVYEQY
TRBJ1-2 | TRBV19 | ASSTRWGQNYGYT
TRBJ1-2 | TRBV28 | ASSRGYDGYT
TRBJ1-2 | TRBV19 | ASSIRDSIYGYT
TRBJ2-3 | TRBV30 | AWSVRGGIGTDTQY
TRBJ2-5 | TRBV2 | ASSVPKSETQY
TRBJ1-2 | TRBV4-1 | ASSQVVTSYGYT
TRBJ2-7 | TRBV20-1 | SARDQGTEQY
TRBJ2-2 | TRBV4-3 | ASSQQGASSTGELF
TRBJ2-5 | TRBV4-3 | ASSQEGRGGQETQY
TRBJ1-1 | TRBV6-6 | ASSQGRNVRTEAF
TRBJ1-1 | TRBV28 | ASRTNRDTEAF
TRBJ2-2 | TRBV30 | AWREGTLSGELF
TRBJ2-2 | TRBV2 | ASSGDREITGELF
TRBJ2-5 | TRBV7-2 | ASSTFTDRGETQY
TRBJ1-3 | TRBV12-3/TRBV12-4 | ASSLLTGPTGNTIY
TRBJ1-1 | TRBV3-1 | ASSPPMGENTEAF
TRBJ2-5 | TRBV5-1 | ASSLAAGQETQY
TRBJ1-2 | TRBV18 | ASSQGQGENYGYT
TRBJ1-1 | TRBV11-2 | ASSSSTANTEAF
TRBJ2-3 | TRBV7-9 | ASSFATDTQY
TRBJ2-3 | TRBV6-2/TRBV6-3 | ASRRTSGGTDTQY
TRBJ2-2 | TRBV30 | AWSTGGAGTGELF
TRBJ1-2 | TRBV12-3/TRBV12-4 | ASSFTTGGGGGQGGYT
TRBJ2-2 | TRBV24-1 | ATSLGPGELF
TRBJ2-5 | TRBV30 | AWVPIGGETQY
TRBJ1-2 | TRBV5-1 | ASSLRQDSGGYT